This T cell receptor (beta chain) was sequenced during a study of cytomegalovirus exposure and HLA in healthy donors. The sample holds a few counts of this clone. The target antigen is unknown. Findings and limits, study-wide: For most TCR sequences rarity was the rule, although some public TCRs occurred in many donors.

Both 60 Vbeta primers and 13 Jbeta primers went into the PCR. The method was immunoSEQ multiplex PCR; TCRdb's version includes in-frame clones alone and lacks a portion of them. The sample shows over 150,000 clones, approximately 80% of them seen only once. Nominally healthy donors provided the samples, though records likely missed some immune exposures. Sequencing used PBMCs. This sequence was found in a man under 40 in good health and CMV-seropositive.

CDR3 in amino acids: CASSQAGGRTF. The CDR3, as DNA: TGTGCCAGCAGCCAAGCGGGAGGAAGGACCTTC. The chain has TRBV14 and TRBJ1-2; no definite D call. Trimming took off 1 base at V and 14 bases at J, with 11 bases between the two ends. Germline V gene lookup returns CDR1 SGHDN and CDR2 FVKESK. The length of the CDR3 is 11 residues.